One and the same sample provided the 5 T cell receptor beta chains below, sequenced in a study of PD-1 blockade in classical Hodgkin lymphoma. Method: immunoSEQ multiplex PCR; TCRdb's copy keeps in-frame clones and lacks some. This sample has about 30,000 clones, with approximately 80% found just once. Time point indicated: cycle 4 day 1 (C4D1), after about 6 weeks of nivolumab. Relapses following autologous stem cell transplantation were seen in all patients, with brentuximab vedotin exposure varying. From thawed PBMCs, CD4+ T cells were purified using magnetic negative selection. This specimen consisted of CD4+ T cells from blood, obtained before the fourth cycle of nivolumab. Receptors were obtained from a human donor with classical Hodgkin lymphoma.

The chain recombines TRBV2 with TRBJ1-4, with D possibly matching TRBD1 (5 bases). CDR1 is SNHLY, CDR2 FYNNEI, per germline. Deletions cut 5 bases from V and 4 bases from J, with 14 bases between. The CDR3 is 15 amino acids. The CDR3 reads CASSNQGPINEKLFF. Written as DNA, the CDR3 is TGTGCCAGCAGTAATCAGGGACCCATTAATGAAAAACTGTTTTTT.

The chain carries TRBV19 and TRBJ2-1, with D unresolved. This CDR3 has 14 amino acids. Germline CDR1 and CDR2: LNHDA and SQIVND (reference sequence). V dropped 3 bases and J dropped 5 bases, with 11 bases sitting between them. The CDR3: CASSIQSEHNEQFF. The CDR3 bases are TGTGCCAGTAGTATTCAGTCAGAACACAATGAGCAGTTCTTC. Full variable domain (remainder filled in from reference TRBV19 and TRBJ2-1): DGGITQSPKYLFRKEGQNVTLSCEQNLNHDAMYWYRQDPGQGLRLIYYSQIVNDFQKGDIAEGYSVSREKKESFPLTVTSAQKNPTAFYLCASSIQSEHNEQFFGPGTRLTVL.

The J gene is TRBJ2-6, the V gene TRBV5-1; D remains unclear. CDR1 and CDR2 (germline): SGHRS, YFSETQ. This CDR3 spans 15 amino acids. Trimming cost V 0 bases and J 3 bases, with 7 bases left between them. CDR3 protein: CASSLALGGANVLTF. The CDR3 DNA follows: TGCGCCAGCAGCTTGGCCCTAGGTGGGGCCAACGTCCTGACTTTC.

The genes are TRBV5-1 and TRBJ2-5; 8 bases align to TRBD2. The CDR3 contains 14 residues. J gave up 5 bases and V 2 bases, and 5 bases lay outside the gene matches. Germline V gene lookup returns CDR1 SGHRS and CDR2 YFSETQ. Here the CDR3 DNA reads TGCGCCAGCAGCTTAGCGGGGGCTGGGGAGACCCAGTACTTC. The encoded protein is CASSLAGAGETQYF.

The chain employs TRBV11-3 and TRBJ2-3; weak D call: TRBD2 (5 bases). In germline, CDR1 is SGHNT, CDR2 YENEEA. This CDR3 has 13 amino acids. The ends were cut back, 2 bases at V and 4 bases at J, with 7 bases in the middle. The chain's CDR3 is CASSLYGADTQYF. In nucleotides, the CDR3 is TGTGCCAGCAGCTTATACGGGGCAGATACGCAGTATTTT.